One and the same sample provided the 9 T cell receptor beta chains below, sequenced in a study of regulatory T cells in long-lasting Graves disease. To make TCR beta libraries, researchers used iRepertoire HTBI primers and Arm-PCR of CDR3 regions. TCRdb analysed the multiplex PCR reads with MiXCR anew, one entry per CDR3 protein. The sample holds roughly 500,000 distinct CDR3 sequences, under 25% seen once. Time point meaning: persistent/refractory GD, antithyroid drugs over 5 years with positive TRAb. PBMC-extracted RNA yielded the TCR library. Source: peripheral blood mononuclear cells (PBMCs), taken when the disease was refractory, from a patient treated with antithyroid drugs. The receptors come from a female donor with Graves disease.

This clonotype occurred a few times. V usage is TRBV2 and J usage is TRBJ1-1; a possible D gene is TRBD1 (5 bases). The CDR3 is 14 residues long. Germline CDR1 is SNHLY and CDR2 is FYNNEI. Deletions cut 5 bases from V and 1 base from J, with 11 bases between. The DNA of the CDR3 is TGTGCCAGCAGTACCAGCAGGGCGAACACTGAAGCTTTCTTT. It translates to CASSTSRANTEAFF.

This clonotype has a count of ten or more. The CDR3 region is CASSMDRVKAGYGYTF. CDR3 nucleotide sequence: TGCGCCAGCAGCATGGACAGGGTGAAGGCGGGGTATGGCTACACCTTC. This chain connects TRBV5-1 to TRBJ1-2; 8 bases line up with TRBD1. With 4 bases clipped from V and 5 bases from J, the junction kept 13 bases outside the gene matches. CDR1 is SGHRS and CDR2 is YFSETQ in the germline V gene. The CDR3 loop spans 16 amino acids.

The chain carries TRBV7-2 and TRBJ1-4; D ambiguous. V shed 1 base and J shed 3 bases, with 12 bases lying between them. Germline loops: CDR1 SGHTA, CDR2 FQGNSA. The CDR3 contains 16 residues. This CDR3 reads CASSLGGAWANEKLFF. In nucleotides, the CDR3 is TGTGCCAGCAGCTTAGGAGGAGCCTGGGCTAATGAAAAACTGTTTTTT.

This rearrangement joins TRBV5-8 to TRBJ2-3; 7 bases line up with TRBD2. J was trimmed by 0 bases and V by 6 bases; bases with no gene match: 10. CDR3 length: 16 residues. CDR1 is SGHTS and CDR2 is YDEGEE in the germline V gene. The CDR3 protein is CASTPGLAASTDTQYF. CDR3 DNA sequence: TGTGCCAGCACCCCCGGGCTAGCGGCTAGCACAGATACGCAGTATTTT. The variable domain in full, completed from reference TRBV5-8 and TRBJ2-3, reads EAGVTQSPTHLIKTRGQQATLRCSPISGHTSVYWYQQALGLGLQFLLWYDEGEERNRGNFPPRFSGRQFPNYSSELNVNALELEDSALYLCASTPGLAASTDTQYFGPGTRLTVL.

This clonotype has only one observation. V gene TRBV15 combines with J gene TRBJ1-5; tentatively, D is TRBD1 (6 bases). From germline, CDR1 is LNHNV and CDR2 YYDKDF (reference sequence). With 2 bases removed from V and 6 bases from J, the gap between germline ends came to 17 bases. The length of the CDR3 is 16 residues. For the CDR3, the DNA is TGTGCCACCAGCAGAACTACGGACAGCCGTATTCAGCCCCAGCATTTT. It is translated as CATSRTTDSRIQPQHF. Looking up the rest from reference TRBV15 and TRBJ1-5 gives the full variable domain: DAMVIQNPRYQVTQFGKPVTLSCSQTLNHNVMYWYQQKSSQAPKLLFHYYDKDFNNEADTPDNFQSRRPNTSFCFLDIRSPGLGDTAMYLCATSRTTDSRIQPQHFGDGTRLSIL.

Turning to this clonotype: This may stem from a read error, because a much larger clone lies one nucleotide away. The rearrangement joins TRBV2 to TRBJ2-5; maybe TRBD2 (5 bases). CDR3 size: 11 residues. The germline V and J ends were trimmed by 10 bases and 5 bases, with 11 bases remaining between them. Germline CDR1 SNHLY, CDR2 FYNNEI. Here the CDR3 DNA reads TGTGCCAACAATCGAGGGGAGACCCAGTACTTC. Protein sequence: CANNRGETQYF.

This clonotype was seen repeatedly, ten times or more. The chain is built from TRBV12-3 or TRBV12-4 and TRBJ2-5; TRBD1 might be the D (7 bases). Trimming stripped 7 bases from V and 0 bases from J, with 15 bases between. This CDR3 is 15 amino acids long. The CDR3 is CASTQGGRYQETQYF. The CDR3 region has the DNA TGTGCCAGCACCCAGGGGGGCAGGTACCAAGAGACCCAGTACTTC.

The V call is TRBV2, the J call TRBJ2-2, with 9 nucleotides matching TRBD1. The CDR3 consists of 16 residues. Germline assignment: CDR1 SNHLY and CDR2 FYNNEI. The V segment lost 3 bases and the J segment 4 bases; nucleotides outside the gene matches: 6. CDR3 coding DNA: TGTGCCAGCAGTGACCGGGACAGGGTGTTCACCGGGGAGCTGTTTTTT. Translated, it gives CASSDRDRVFTGELFF.

This clonotype was seen ten or more times. The chain carries TRBV20-1 and TRBJ2-7; 8 bases are shared with TRBD1. Germline lookup yields CDR1 DFQATT and CDR2 SNEGSKA (reference sequence). V shed 7 bases, J shed 3 bases, and the junction held 8 bases outside the gene matches. CDR3 size: 13 residues. CDR3 DNA sequence: TGCAGTGTGGACAGGGCGGGGAACTACGAGCAGTACTTC. Its translation is CSVDRAGNYEQYF.